This T cell receptor (beta chain) is drawn from a study of shared clonotypes between healthy human individuals. Study as a whole: Participating donors consisted of two women and a few men aged 18 to 49. Study observations and caveats: Sequencing depth was predicted to influence how clonotypes are shared among donors. Only blood underwent sampling, and tissue repertoires likely differ.

Profiled with immunoSEQ multiplex PCR; TCRdb holds only in-frame clones, not every one. The sample has roughly 700,000 clones; roughly 70% are singletons. Concerning this clone: Its antigen is not known. The same CDR3 also results from other DNA sequences found in this sample.

The CDR3 is 15 amino acids. V gave up 4 bases and J gave up 5 bases; unmatched junction bases: 7. The germline gives CDR1 SGHKS, CDR2 YYEKEE (reference sequence). V usage is TRBV5-5 and J usage is TRBJ2-3, with TRBD2 identical over 10 bases. This receptor was obtained from a woman between 25 and 40 years old in good health. The source material was memory CD4+ T cells sorted from blood. The subset was: CD45RA-negative fraction. CDR3 nucleotides: TGTGCCAGCAGCCGAGGCCCTAGCGGGGGAGATACGCAGTATTTT. It codes for CASSRGPSGGDTQYF.